Below are 11 T cell receptor beta chains sequenced from a single sample in a study of blood T cell repertoires in COVID-19. Sequenced by immunoSEQ multiplex PCR; TCRdb stores in-frame clones only, minus some. This sample has over 15,000 clones; about 91% occur once, and the top ten carry about 8.3%. Sequencing was done on a sample of peripheral blood. The receptors derive from a human donor in a cohort sampled during active COVID-19. The donor label of this sample is uncertain.

The genes are TRBV7-2 and TRBJ2-3; 9 bases fit TRBD2. This CDR3 spans 15 amino acids. CDR1 and CDR2 (germline): SGHTA, FQGNSA. V gave up 5 bases and J gave up 1 base; unmatched junction bases: 4. CDR3 amino acids: CASSLRLAGTDTQYF. The DNA for the CDR3 is TGTGCCAGCAGCCTAAGACTAGCGGGCACAGATACGCAGTATTTT.

The chain joins TRBV28 to TRBJ2-7; perhaps TRBD1 as D (5 bases). Per germline, CDR1 MDHEN and CDR2 SYDVKM. The V end was cut by 6 bases, the J end by 1 base, with 16 bases between. There are 15 residues in the CDR3. DNA of the CDR3: TGTGCCAGCAGACCTCCCCAGGGCGTTTCCTACGAGCAGTACTTC. Translation gives CASRPPQGVSYEQYF. The entire variable domain, with the rest obtained from reference TRBV28 and TRBJ2-7, is as follows: DVKVTQSSRYLVKRTGEKVFLECVQDMDHENMFWYRQDPGLGLRLIYFSYDVKMKEKGDIPEGYSVSREKKERFSLILESASTNQTSMYLCASRPPQGVSYEQYFGPGTRLTVT.

The chain has TRBV18 and TRBJ1-3; D remains ambiguous. Germline CDR1 reads KGHSH; CDR2 reads LQKENI. V lost 3 bases to trimming and J lost 2 bases, with 11 bases between them. The CDR3 totals 15 residues. CDR3 DNA sequence: TGTGCCAGCTCACCGTCGGGAGGACCTGGAAACACCATATATTTT. Translated: CASSPSGGPGNTIYF.

The J gene is TRBJ2-5, the V gene TRBV11-3; TRBD1 matches at 9 bases. Germline V gives CDR1 SGHNT, CDR2 YENEEA. The CDR3 is made up of 15 amino acids. Unmatched junction bases numbered 6, after V lost 6 bases and J lost 1 base. For the CDR3, the DNA is TGTGCCAGCAGAACCGGGACAGGGATCCAAGAGACCCAGTACTTC. Its translation: CASRTGTGIQETQYF.

The rearrangement joins TRBV6-5 to TRBJ1-4; 8 nucleotides line up with TRBD1. V shed 6 bases, J shed 8 bases, and the junction held 8 bases outside the gene matches. Germline-derived CDR1 and CDR2 are MNHEY and SVGAGI. CDR3 length: 14 amino acids. The CDR3 nucleotides read TGTGCCAGCAGCTACGACAGGGGCGGGGAAAAACTGTTTTTT. This gives the protein CASSYDRGGEKLFF.

The V gene is TRBV3-1 (or the pseudogene TRBV3-2), the J gene TRBJ2-7; 7 nucleotides align to TRBD1. Trimming cost V 5 bases and J 4 bases; bases outside gene matches: 11. The CDR3 spans 15 residues. Germline V gene lookup returns CDR1 LGHDT and CDR2 YNNKEL (reference sequence). CDR3 nucleotides: TGTGCCAGCAGCTTTACCACAGGGGAACCTTACGAGCAGTACTTC. It is translated as CASSFTTGEPYEQYF.

The J gene is TRBJ2-7, the V gene TRBV12-2; TRBD2 is taken as the D call from the table, unchecked against the DNA. TRBV12-2 corresponds to a pseudogene. The CDR3 totals 19 residues. CDR3 region: CASRKTPGGCGMGSYEQYF. The CDR3 nucleotides are TGTGCAAGTCGTAAGACCCCCGGCGGTTGCGGGATGGGCTCCTACGAGCAGTACTTC.

The chain joins TRBV27 to TRBJ1-2, with a possible D match to TRBD1 (5 bases). V lost 4 bases, J lost 5 bases, and 11 bases lay in between. From germline, CDR1 is MNHEY and CDR2 SMNVEV (reference sequence). The CDR3 has 13 residues. For the CDR3, the DNA is TGTGCCAGCAGTTCAACAGGACGGTATGGCTACACCTTC. As protein: CASSSTGRYGYTF.

This clone came up once. This sequence joins TRBV11-2 and TRBJ2-7, with D unclear. V was clipped by 4 bases and J by 6 bases, with 13 bases between them. The CDR3 runs to 13 residues. The germline V gene encodes CDR1 SGHAT and CDR2 FQNNGV. The CDR3 coding sequence is TGTGCCAGCAGCTCCCGCCTAGGTACCGAGCAGTACTTC. The encoded protein is CASSSRLGTEQYF.

V gene TRBV6-2 or TRBV6-3 combines with J gene TRBJ2-7, with D possibly TRBD2 on 7 matching bases. The V end was cut by 0 bases, the J end by 1 base, with 13 bases between. In germline, CDR1 is MNHEY, CDR2 SVGEGT. The CDR3 runs to 16 residues. CDR3 amino acids: CASSYSRGGVSYEQYF. The CDR3 DNA is TGTGCCAGCAGTTACTCGAGGGGGGGGGTTTCCTACGAGCAGTACTTC.

V and J are TRBV10-1 and TRBJ2-5, with a tentative D call TRBD2 (6 bases). The CDR3 runs to 14 residues. CDR1 and CDR2 (germline): WNHNN, SYGVQD (reference sequence). V was pared by 5 bases and J by 2 bases, with 12 bases between. CDR3: CASSSGGNQETQYF. The DNA of the CDR3 is TGCGCCAGCAGTTCCGGCGGGAATCAAGAGACCCAGTACTTC.